This T cell receptor (beta chain) was recovered during a study of OX40 agonist ivuxolimab in advanced cancers. Study information: Ivuxolimab, which is an agonistic anti-OX40 (CD134) antibody, was administered to the patients. Two cutaneous melanoma patients and one hepatocellular carcinoma patient, three in all, had partial responses.

Data came from immunoSEQ multiplex PCR; TCRdb stores just in-frame clones and leaves some out. This sample yields over 75,000 clones, of which about 90% are seen a single time; about 1.5% belongs to the top ten. Comment on this clone: The target antigen is unknown.

Study-wide results and limits: At 0.1 to 3.0 mg/kg and by week 6, clonal expansion occurred in CD4+ and CD8+ blood T cells.

Germline CDR1 reads SEHNR; CDR2 reads FQNEAQ (reference sequence). The ends were cut back, 8 bases at V and 2 bases at J, with 16 bases in the middle. The CDR3 is 14 residues long. This sequence was found in an adult with an advanced solid tumor such as melanoma, head and neck, liver or kidney cancer. V usage is TRBV7-9 and J usage is TRBJ2-7; D remains ambiguous. The material sequenced was CD4+ or CD8+ T cells sorted from blood, taken in a trial of the OX40 agonist ivuxolimab. This CDR3 reads CASLLAVPPYEQYF. As DNA, the CDR3 is TGTGCCAGCCTTTTAGCCGTTCCTCCCTACGAGCAGTACTTC.